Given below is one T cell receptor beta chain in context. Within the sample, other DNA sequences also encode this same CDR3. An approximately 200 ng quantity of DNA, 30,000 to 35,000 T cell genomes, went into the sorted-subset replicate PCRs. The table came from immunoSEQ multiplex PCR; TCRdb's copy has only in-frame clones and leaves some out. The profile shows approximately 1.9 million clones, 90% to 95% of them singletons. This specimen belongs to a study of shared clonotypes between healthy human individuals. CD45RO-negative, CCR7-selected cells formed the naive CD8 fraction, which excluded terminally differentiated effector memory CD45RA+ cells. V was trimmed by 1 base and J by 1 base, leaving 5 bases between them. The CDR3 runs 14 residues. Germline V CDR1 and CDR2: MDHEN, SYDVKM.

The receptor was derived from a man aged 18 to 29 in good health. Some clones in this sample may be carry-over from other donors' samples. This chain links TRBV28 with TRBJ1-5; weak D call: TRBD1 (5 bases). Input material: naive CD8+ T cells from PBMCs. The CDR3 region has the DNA TGTGCCAGCAGTTTATCAGGGAGCAATCAGCCCCAGCATTTT. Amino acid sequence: CASSLSGSNQPQHF.